This TCR beta chain came from a study of beta chain features in type 1 diabetes. The study, taken as a whole, reports: Reads derived from cDNA could over-represent cells showing high TCR expression. Type 1 diabetes patients had fewer VDJ junction insertions and more deletions.

This clone has only a few counts. The target antigen is unknown. Expressed TCRB transcripts got sequenced, as all isolated RNA was reverse transcribed. Some clones are missing from TCRdb's copy, which holds only in-frame ones; the method was immunoSEQ multiplex PCR. The sample lists 450,000 to 550,000 clones; about 30% were seen once. Germline CDR1 is SGHRS and CDR2 is YFSETQ. The CDR3 runs to 17 residues. The ends lost 4 bases at V and 2 bases at J; junction bases unmatched: 8. Sample: naive CD4+ T cells from blood. The rearrangement joins TRBV5-1 to TRBJ2-7; 14 nucleotides line up with TRBD2. The sequence was collected from a man aged 18 to 29 in good health. This CDR3 is CASSTGTSGSYAYEQYF. In DNA, the CDR3 is TGCGCCAGCAGCACAGGGACTAGCGGGAGCTACGCCTACGAGCAGTACTTC.